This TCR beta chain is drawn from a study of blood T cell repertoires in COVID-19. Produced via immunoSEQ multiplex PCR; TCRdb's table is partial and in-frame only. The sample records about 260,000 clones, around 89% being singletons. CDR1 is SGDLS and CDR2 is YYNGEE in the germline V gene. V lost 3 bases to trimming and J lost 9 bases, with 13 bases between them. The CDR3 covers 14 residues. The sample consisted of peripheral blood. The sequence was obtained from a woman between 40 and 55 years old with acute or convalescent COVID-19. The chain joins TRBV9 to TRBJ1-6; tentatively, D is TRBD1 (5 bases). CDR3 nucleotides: TGTGCCAGCAGCGAAGACCAGGGTGGTTCACCCCTCCACTTT. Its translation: CASSEDQGGSPLHF.